This T cell receptor (beta chain) was identified during a study of blood T cell repertoires in COVID-19 (dated by TCRdb to the early 2020s). A note on the overall study: Samples covering the acute and convalescent phases of COVID-19 were provided by collaborators in the United States, Italy and Spain. The dataset comprised deeply sampled blood TCRbeta repertoires from subjects exposed to, actively infected with, or recovered from COVID-19. A de-identified subject ID, COVID-19 status, age in years and sex were almost always included in the sample metadata. HLA class I and class II types, where available, came from metadata supplied by the sample provider rather than from assay-based typing. The prospective study material was composed of cDNA or gDNA derived from T cells, B-cell-depleted T cells, or PBMCs. Samples came from the ongoing ImmuneRACE study (first 160 participants) plus 1,254 subjects from 6 global collaborators. The repertoires were released in a freely available public database meant as a resource for research on the immune response to SARS-CoV-2. General study outcomes and caveats: The quantity of clinical and demographic metadata differed by source and by participant and was supplied without curation.

TCRbeta CDR3 regions were amplified from genomic DNA by means of the immunoSEQ Assay, a bias-controlled multiplex PCR. Per the source publication's procedure: The number of nucleated cells in each sample was estimated from the amplification of reference gene primers within the assay. To quantify the absolute abundance of each unique TCRbeta CDR3 rearrangement, sequence reads were collapsed and filtered. For each sample, productive Simpson clonality was calculated as the square root of Simpson's diversity index over productive rearrangements. The source is immuneACCESS, and TCRdb retained only in-frame sequences with V and J called. Part of the clones is not carried over; for the studies checked, unresolved V genes explain less than half of this, and the remainder is unexplained. The DNA gave D and trimming, while V, J and clone size come from that table. This sample lists under 200,000 clones; about 85% were detected once. The ten largest clones take up about 14% of the sample.

In Seattle, one collaborating source enrolled patients while the infection was active and tracked those patients longitudinally over the course of disease. Collaborating institutions collected whole blood in K2EDTA tubes following their own protocols. For TCRbeta analysis, collaborators shipped samples as frozen whole blood, isolated PBMCs, or DNA extracted from either of those sample types. Details on this clone: No cognate antigen has been identified for it. Within one base of it there is no much larger clone, and no base qualities were kept.

CDR1 and CDR2 are read off the germline V gene (reference sequence) as MNHEY and SMNVEV. V is trimmed back by 3 bases and J by 0 bases, and the junction contains 6 bases that no gene match accounts for. The CDR3 measures 17 amino acids from cysteine to phenylalanine. Only CDR3 DNA remains: 51 bases, in frame from the first base. The V and J segments used are TRBV27 and TRBJ1-5, and 9 junctional nucleotides match TRBD1. The material sequenced was peripheral blood. This TCR was sampled from a woman between 65 and 79 years old with COVID-19, enrolled during active disease. The DNA sequence is given as TGTGCCAGCAGTTTGACAGGGGGTACCCTTAGCAATCAGCCCCAGCATTTT. Its translation reads: CASSLTGGTLSNQPQHF.